The next 27 T cell receptor beta chains were all read from a single sample in a study of molecular identifiers for immune sequencing clone quantification. TCRdb fed the PCR reads into MiXCR, producing one record per CDR3 protein. The table has 70,000 to 95,000 distinct CDR3 sequences, around 19% seen once; the top ten hold around 0.88%. The source material was naive CD8+ T cells from blood, with Jurkat cell RNA spiked in. Subset indicated: FACS-sorted CD8+CD4-CCR7+CD45RA+ naive T cells. Every receptor here comes from a human donor in good health. Some libraries in this study had Jurkat cell RNA spiked in.

The sample holds many counts of this clonotype. This chain joins TRBV7-9 and TRBJ2-7; maybe TRBD2 (6 bases). V lost 6 bases, J lost 0 bases, and 15 bases lay in between. The CDR3 spans 15 residues. CDR1 and CDR2 from the germline V gene are SEHNR and FQNEAQ (reference sequence). CDR3 amino acids: CASSRTGTYSYEQYF. CDR3 nucleotides: TGTGCCAGCAGTCGGACCGGGACTTACTCCTACGAGCAGTACTTC.

This clonotype showed up many times. V usage is TRBV9 and J usage is TRBJ2-2, with 7 bases aligning to TRBD2. This CDR3 is 17 amino acids long. After removal of 4 bases from V and 0 bases from J, the junction contained 9 bases not matched to a gene. The germline CDR1 and CDR2 sequences are SGDLS and YYNGEE. The CDR3 nucleotides are TGTGCCAGCAGCACACCTAGCGGACCCGCGAACACCGGGGAGCTGTTTTTT. Protein product: CASSTPSGPANTGELFF. The full variable domain, rest sourced from reference TRBV9 and TRBJ2-2, is DSGVTQTPKHLITATGQRVTLRCSPRSGDLSVYWYQQSLDQGLQFLIQYYNGEERAKGNILERFSAQQFPDLHSELNLSSLELGDSALYFCASSTPSGPANTGELFFGEGSRLTVL.

Comments on this clonotype: This sequence may be a read error, since a much larger clone differs from it by one base. The CDR3 does not end in the conserved phenylalanine or tryptophan, so this is likely a read error. The V gene is TRBV6-2 or TRBV6-3, the J gene TRBJ1-1, with D unresolved. CDR3 size: 13 residues. Trimming removed 6 bases at V and 3 bases at J, with 11 bases between. From germline, CDR1 is MNHEY and CDR2 SVGEGT. The CDR3 nucleotides read TGTGCCAGCAGCCCAAATCTCTACACTGAAGCTTTCCTT. Protein: CASSPNLYTEAFL.

V gene TRBV4-3 combines with J gene TRBJ2-7; TRBD1 matches at 8 bases. V dropped 3 bases and J dropped 6; count of bases not matched to a gene: 7. CDR1 is LGHNA, CDR2 YSLEER, per germline. This CDR3 has 14 amino acids. The CDR3 reads CASSHGTGMAEQYF. The DNA of the CDR3 is TGCGCCAGCAGCCACGGGACAGGTATGGCCGAGCAGTACTTC.

The table lists this clonotype with many counts. The chain couples TRBV25-1 to TRBJ2-5; no clear D. Trimming pared 5 bases from V and 4 bases from J, leaving 8 bases between. The germline gives CDR1 MGHDK, CDR2 SYGVNS. CDR3 length: 12 amino acids. This CDR3 is CASSPDAETQYF. CDR3 nucleotides: TGTGCCAGCAGTCCAGATGCAGAGACCCAGTACTTC.

This clonotype was recorded at least ten times. The chain couples TRBV13 to TRBJ1-6; D gene ambiguous. CDR3 length: 14 amino acids. V was cut by 3 bases and J by 5 bases, with 8 bases left in between. Germline V gene sequence: CDR1 PRHDT, CDR2 FYEKMQ (reference sequence). The DNA of the CDR3 is TGTGCCAGCAGCTTTGGACGGAATAATTCACCCCTCCACTTT. Translated, it gives CASSFGRNNSPLHF.

For this clonotype: A clone one base away is much larger, so this may be a read error. J is TRBJ2-5 and V is TRBV13; the match to TRBD2 covers 10 bases. Germline CDR1 PRHDT, CDR2 FYEKMQ (reference sequence). There are 16 residues in the CDR3. This chain's CDR3 is CACSKLAGPSRETQYF. CDR3 nucleotides: TGTGCCTGCAGCAAACTAGCGGGGCCTTCCAGGGAGACCCAGTACTTC. Variable domain in full (rest from reference TRBV13 and TRBJ2-5): AAGVIQSPRHLIKEKRETATLKCYPIPRHDTVYWYQQGPGQDPQFLISFYEKMQSDKGSIPDRFSAQQFSDYHSELNMSSLELGDSALYFCACSKLAGPSRETQYFGPGTRLLVL.

At least ten counts were recorded for this clonotype. CDR3 DNA sequence: TGTGCCAGTAGTACTGGGTTTAACAATGAGCAGTTCTTC. Encoded protein: CASSTGFNNEQFF. V is TRBV19 and J is TRBJ2-1; no reliable D call. The CDR3 is 13 residues long. V was pared by 4 bases and J by 5 bases, with 9 bases between. Looked up from germline, CDR1 is LNHDA and CDR2 is SQIVND (reference sequence). The complete variable domain, with remaining parts taken from reference TRBV19 and TRBJ2-1, reads DGGITQSPKYLFRKEGQNVTLSCEQNLNHDAMYWYRQDPGQGLRLIYYSQIVNDFQKGDIAEGYSVSREKKESFPLTVTSAQKNPTAFYLCASSTGFNNEQFFGPGTRLTVL.

This clonotype has ten or more counts. The chain recombines TRBV20-1 with TRBJ2-2; D remains ambiguous. The ends were cut back, 5 bases at V and 7 bases at J, with 8 bases in the middle. This CDR3 spans 11 amino acids. Germline-derived CDR1 and CDR2 are DFQATT and SNEGSKA (reference sequence). CDR3 bases: TGCAGTGCTGGAGCGAGCGGGGAGCTGTTTTTT. It yields the protein CSAGASGELFF.

Many counts were recorded for this clonotype. V and J are TRBV2 and TRBJ2-7; perhaps TRBD1 as D (7 bases). The germline gives CDR1 SNHLY, CDR2 FYNNEI. V lost 1 base and J 3 bases, leaving 10 bases between the germline ends. The CDR3 runs to 14 residues. In DNA form, the CDR3 reads TGTGCCAGCAGTGAAGTGCAGGGGGGCTACGAGCAGTACTTC. It codes for CASSEVQGGYEQYF.

Details on this clonotype: Since a much larger clone is just one base distant, this may be a read error. The chain couples TRBV7-9 to TRBJ2-2, with 8 positions matching TRBD2. Germline assignment: CDR1 SEHNR and CDR2 FQNEAQ (reference sequence). CDR3 size: 16 residues. In nucleotides, the CDR3 is TGTGCCAGCAGCTTATCGGGGGGGCGGAGGACCGGGGACCTGTTTTTT. Translation: CASSLSGGRRTGDLFF.

This clonotype has ten or more counts. The V call is TRBV7-6, the J call TRBJ2-3, with 8 positions matching TRBD2. This CDR3 is built from 17 residues. CDR1 is SGHVS, CDR2 FNYEAQ, per germline. The ends lost 1 base at V and 6 bases at J; junction bases unmatched: 12. CDR3 DNA: TGTGCCAGCAGCTTAGTAGCCGGGACTAGATTTGGGGATACGCAGTATTTT. Amino acids: CASSLVAGTRFGDTQYF.

This clonotype was seen at least ten times. The V gene is TRBV4-1, the J gene TRBJ1-1; D is unclear. The CDR3 is 17 residues long. Germline CDR1 is MGHRA and CDR2 is YSYEKL. Trimming removed 4 bases from V and 0 bases from J, with 18 bases in between. CDR3 nucleotide sequence: TGCGCCAGCAGCCTCACAGTTTCCTCACCGCTGAACACTGAAGCTTTCTTT. This sequence encodes CASSLTVSSPLNTEAFF.

This sequence joins TRBV6-5 and TRBJ2-7; D is unresolved. CDR1 is MNHEY, CDR2 SVGAGI, per germline. The CDR3 is made up of 14 amino acids. Trimming stripped 3 bases from V and 0 bases from J, with 9 bases between. CDR3 DNA sequence: TGTGCCAGCAGTTATGGTCCAAGCTCCTACGAGCAGTACTTC. It yields the protein CASSYGPSSYEQYF.

This clonotype was observed many times. V gene TRBV25-1 combines with J gene TRBJ2-3; D unresolved. CDR1 and CDR2 from the germline V gene are MGHDK and SYGVNS. CDR3 length: 11 amino acids. V lost 7 bases and J 5 bases, leaving 7 bases between the germline ends. The CDR3 coding sequence is TGTGCCAGCACCCTTGGAGATACGCAGTATTTT. Translated, it gives CASTLGDTQYF.

This clonotype was observed at least ten times. CDR3 sequence: CASSSRPGQGSGTGELFF. CDR3 sequence (DNA): TGTGCCAGCAGCTCACGGCCGGGACAGGGCTCGGGCACCGGGGAGCTGTTTTTT. The gene calls are TRBV13 and TRBJ2-2; 9 bases match TRBD1. This CDR3 comprises 18 residues. CDR1 and CDR2 from the germline V gene are PRHDT and FYEKMQ (reference sequence). Trimming removed 4 bases from V and 4 bases from J; junction bases left unmatched: 13.

The J gene is TRBJ2-7, the V gene TRBV20-1, with D unclear. Germline CDR1 reads DFQATT; CDR2 reads SNEGSKA (reference sequence). This CDR3 spans 13 amino acids. V lost 5 bases and J 6 bases, leaving 17 bases between the germline ends. The CDR3 spells CSARATFASEQYF. The CDR3 bases are TGCAGTGCTCGGGCTACTTTTGCCAGCGAGCAGTACTTC.

This clonotype has at least ten counts. This chain joins TRBV7-6 and TRBJ2-3; the match to TRBD2 covers 7 bases. Trimming at V came to 5 bases and at J to 1 base, leaving 3 bases not matched to a gene. This CDR3 is 14 amino acids long. Germline-derived CDR1 and CDR2 are SGHVS and FNYEAQ. Here the CDR3 reads CASSAAGGTDTQYF. DNA of the CDR3: TGTGCCAGCAGCGCGGCGGGGGGCACAGATACGCAGTATTTT.

In this sample, this clonotype turned up many times. V usage is TRBV19 and J usage is TRBJ2-1, with a weak D call TRBD1 (6 bases). V was clipped by 3 bases and J by 4 bases, with 13 bases between them. Germline-derived CDR1 and CDR2 are LNHDA and SQIVND (reference sequence). The CDR3 is 15 amino acids. The CDR3 DNA follows: TGTGCCAGTAGTATTGGTTCCAGGGGATACAATGAGCAGTTCTTC. It yields the protein CASSIGSRGYNEQFF.

This clonotype was detected ten times or more. The chain links TRBV7-9 to TRBJ2-3; 12 positions match TRBD2. The CDR3 extends over 16 amino acids. The J segment lost 0 bases and the V segment lost 5 bases, leaving 3 bases of the junction unmatched. Germline lookup yields CDR1 SEHNR and CDR2 FQNEAQ (reference sequence). The CDR3 DNA sequence: TGTGCCAGCAGCGGTCTAGCGGGAGGGAGCACAGATACGCAGTATTTT. This gives the protein CASSGLAGGSTDTQYF. Full variable domain (missing parts from reference TRBV7-9 and TRBJ2-3): DTGVSQNPRHKITKRGQNVTFRCDPISEHNRLYWYRQTLGQGPEFLTYFQNEAQLEKSRLLSDRFSAERPKGSFSTLEIQRTEQGDSAMYLCASSGLAGGSTDTQYFGPGTRLTVL.

This clonotype was recorded at least ten times. V and J are TRBV11-2 and TRBJ2-7; 12 bases match TRBD2. V lost 5 bases and J lost 4; bases outside the gene matches: 12. The CDR3 contains 17 residues. Germline V gene sequence: CDR1 SGHAT, CDR2 FQNNGV. CDR3 sequence: CASSPRGLAGTRYEQYF. DNA of the CDR3: TGTGCCAGCAGCCCCCGCGGACTAGCGGGGACGAGGTACGAGCAGTACTTC.

V is TRBV5-1 and J is TRBJ2-7, with 7 bases lining up with TRBD1. The germline V gene has CDR1 SGHRS and CDR2 YFSETQ. This CDR3 comprises 13 residues. V gave up 4 bases and J gave up 8 bases; unmatched junction bases: 9. The CDR3 spells CASSTTGSGKQYF. In DNA form, the CDR3 reads TGCGCCAGCAGCACGACAGGGTCGGGGAAGCAGTACTTC. Based on the CDR3 plus reference TRBV5-1 and TRBJ2-7, the full variable domain is KAGVTQTPRYLIKTRGQQVTLSCSPISGHRSVSWYQQTPGQGLQFLFEYFSETQRNKGNFPGRFSGRQFSNSRSEMNVSTLELGDSALYLCASSTTGSGKQYFGPGTRLTVT.

On this clonotype: A much larger clone differs from this one at a single base, so this may be a read error. The chain has TRBV7-2 and TRBJ2-7; 9 bases fit TRBD1. The CDR3 is made up of 15 amino acids. Germline lookup yields CDR1 SGHTA and CDR2 FQGNSA. CDR3 loop: CASSLLGTGNYERYF. The CDR3 nucleotides read TGTGCCAGCAGCTTATTGGGGACAGGGAACTACGAGCGGTACTTC.

Ten or more counts support this clonotype. The V call is TRBV2, the J call TRBJ2-4; tentative D call: TRBD1 (6 bases). Germline CDR1 and CDR2: SNHLY and FYNNEI. The CDR3 has 16 amino acids. Trimming stripped 2 bases from V and 0 bases from J, with 11 bases between. The CDR3 DNA reads TGTGCCAGCAGTGAAACAGGGTCCCTAGCCAAAAACATTCAGTACTTC. This encodes CASSETGSLAKNIQYF.

On this clonotype itself: This may come from a read error, since a much larger clone is one base off. This chain links TRBV4-3 with TRBJ1-2; a possible D gene is TRBD1 (5 bases). V lost 1 base to trimming and J lost 5 bases, with 17 bases between them. The CDR3 is 16 residues long. The germline CDR1 and CDR2 sequences are LGHNA and YSLEER. The CDR3 sequence: CASSQANRQPDYGYTF. CDR3 coding DNA: TGCGCCAGCAGCCAAGCTAACAGACAGCCAGATTATGGCTACACCTTC.

This clonotype was seen ten or more times. This chain uses TRBV2 with TRBJ1-5, with D maybe TRBD1 (6 bases). The CDR3 is made up of 14 amino acids. The germline V gene encodes CDR1 SNHLY and CDR2 FYNNEI. V was shortened by 3 bases and J by 4 bases, with 10 bases between the two germline ends. The DNA for the CDR3 is TGTGCCAGCAGTGACGGGGGCGCGAATCAGCCCCAGCATTTT. This codes for CASSDGGANQPQHF.

J is TRBJ2-2 and V is TRBV4-3; TRBD2 agrees at 15 bases. Germline V lookup: CDR1 LGHNA, CDR2 YSLEER. V trimming: 1 base; J trimming: 6 bases; junction bases outside the gene matches: 6. This CDR3 has 18 residues. CDR3 DNA sequence: TGCGCCAGCAGCCAAGGGTTGTGGACTAGCGGGAGGGCCGGGGAGCTGTTTTTT. Its translation: CASSQGLWTSGRAGELFF.